Included here is one T cell receptor (beta chain) sequence, with context. Only in-frame clones appear in the TCRdb table, and some are missing; sequencing was by immunoSEQ multiplex PCR. This table holds tens of thousands of clones, over 85% found once. This CDR3 is 13 amino acids long. Between the trimmed V and J ends, which lost 2 bases and 5 bases, there was a span of 6 bases. The germline gives CDR1 LGHNA, CDR2 YSLEER. This entry is derived from a study of T cell changes during pregnancy in multiple sclerosis. This chain connects TRBV4-3 to TRBJ1-4; no clear D gene. The TCR sequence derives from a female donor with multiple sclerosis, enrolled in a pregnancy study. Sequencing used peripheral blood, obtained in the second trimester of pregnancy. Here the CDR3 reads CASSQRRNEKLFF. CDR3 DNA sequence: TGCGCCAGCAGCCAACGTAGAAATGAAAAACTGTTTTTT.